Sequencing of this T cell receptor (beta chain) was carried out in a study of blood T cell repertoires in COVID-19. Study details: Sites across the United States, Italy and Spain contributed samples from acute and convalescent COVID-19. Nucleic acid was either cDNA or gDNA, and it came from T cells, B-cell-depleted T cells, or PBMCs.

As originally analysed: Amplification of reference gene primers was used by the study to estimate nucleated cell counts. Here immunoSEQ multiplex PCR was the method, and the copy in TCRdb shows in-frame clones only, minus some. Clonal size and the V and J genes are those of that table, whereas D and trimming came from the DNA. The data show more than 150,000 clones, roughly nine tenths seen once. This CDR3 is 13 amino acids long. Trimming pared 4 bases from V and 5 bases from J, leaving 12 bases between. Germline CDR1 is SGHNT and CDR2 is YYREEE (reference sequence). V usage is TRBV5-4 and J usage is TRBJ2-5, with TRBD2 as a possible D gene (5 bases). Material: peripheral blood. The clonotype was recovered from a man between 65 and 85 years old with active or convalescent COVID-19. The CDR3 spells CASSRPPGETQYF. The CDR3 DNA reads as TGTGCCAGCAGCCGGCCGCCGGGGGAGACCCAGTACTTC.